This TCR beta chain was captured by sequencing in a study of cytomegalovirus exposure and HLA in healthy donors. A multiplex PCR was run with 60 Vbeta primers and 13 Jbeta primers. TCRdb's copy holds only in-frame clones and misses some; the assay was immunoSEQ multiplex PCR. The table records hundreds of thousands of clones, roughly 79% of them present only once. Trimming took 6 bases from V and 3 from J; bases not matched to a gene: 9. The CDR3 has 16 amino acids. CDR1 is MDHEN and CDR2 is SYDVKM in the germline V gene. The chain combines TRBV28 with TRBJ2-1, with 9 bases matching TRBD2. The sequence was obtained from a male donor in good health and CMV-seronegative. Sequences were obtained from PBMCs. The CDR3 loop reads CASSRQLAGDYNEQFF. CDR3 in DNA: TGTGCCAGCAGCCGCCAATTAGCGGGAGACTACAATGAGCAGTTCTTC.